The 15 T cell receptor beta chains reported below all come from one sample, sequenced in a study of cytomegalovirus exposure and HLA in healthy donors. Primers included in the PCR were 60 Vbeta and 13 Jbeta primers. Libraries were prepared by immunoSEQ multiplex PCR; TCRdb keeps only in-frame clonotypes and omits some of them. The sample consists of around 87,000 clones, over 70% of them appearing once. The sequenced material came from PBMCs. All receptors come from a man aged 35 to 55 in good health and CMV-seronegative.

The V gene is TRBV6-5, the J gene TRBJ1-1; TRBD1 is a possible D gene (5 bases). V lost 5 bases and J 1 base, leaving 14 bases between the germline ends. The germline V gene encodes CDR1 MNHEY and CDR2 SVGAGI. The CDR3 consists of 15 residues. The DNA for the CDR3 is TGTGCCAGCAGTCCTGAAGGGGCGACGAACACTGAAGCTTTCTTT. This codes for CASSPEGATNTEAFF.

Written as DNA, the CDR3 is TGCAGCGTAAACGGACTAGCGGGGGCAGAGACCCAGTACTTC. It translates to CSVNGLAGAETQYF. The gene calls are TRBV29-1 and TRBJ2-5, with 13 bases fitting TRBD2. The V and J ends lost 6 bases and 4 bases, in that order; junction bases with no gene match: 5. There are 14 residues in the CDR3. Germline CDR1 SQVTM, CDR2 ANQGSEA.

This rearrangement joins TRBV29-1 to TRBJ2-3; TRBD2 might be the D (6 bases). Trimming took 4 bases from V and 1 from J, leaving 9 bases between them. CDR1 is SQVTM, CDR2 ANQGSEA, per germline. This CDR3 has 13 amino acids. The CDR3 sequence is CSVGGVRTDTQYF. Here the CDR3 DNA reads TGCAGCGTTGGGGGGGTACGCACAGATACGCAGTATTTT.

The chain recombines TRBV27 with TRBJ2-7; 8 bases are a match to TRBD2. The length of the CDR3 is 17 residues. The germline V gene encodes CDR1 MNHEY and CDR2 SMNVEV (reference sequence). V lost 1 base to trimming and J lost 2 bases; unmatched junction nucleotides: 10. DNA for the CDR3: TGTGCCAGCAGTTTATTAACAAGCGGGGGACTTCCCTACGAGCAGTACTTC. Its protein is CASSLLTSGGLPYEQYF.

CDR3 amino acids: CASSPDGESYEQYF. CDR3 bases: TGTGCCAGTAGTCCGGACGGGGAATCCTACGAGCAGTACTTC. This chain uses TRBV19 with TRBJ2-7; D may be TRBD2 (5 bases). Germline loops: CDR1 LNHDA, CDR2 SQIVND (reference sequence). This CDR3 comprises 14 residues. V lost 5 bases, J lost 1 base, and 12 bases lay in between.

The chain carries TRBV7-2 and TRBJ1-1; 7 positions agree with TRBD1. V gave up 2 bases and J gave up 4 bases; unmatched junction bases: 1. The CDR3 is 13 amino acids. From germline, CDR1 is SGHTA and CDR2 FQGNSA. CDR3 sequence: CASSLNRGTEAFF. DNA of the CDR3: TGTGCCAGCAGCTTAAACAGGGGCACTGAAGCTTTCTTT.

This chain links TRBV5-1 with TRBJ2-7, with D tentatively TRBD2 (5 bases). The V gene's germline CDR1 is SGHRS and CDR2 YFSETQ. V was trimmed by 4 bases and J by 3 bases, leaving 11 bases between them. The CDR3 is 13 residues long. CDR3 sequence: CASSITGDYEQYF. The DNA for the CDR3 is TGCGCCAGCAGCATAACCGGGGACTACGAGCAGTACTTC.

V usage is TRBV14 and J usage is TRBJ1-5; TRBD1 aligns across 7 bases. The ends lost 4 bases at V and 7 bases at J; junction bases unmatched: 4. This CDR3 has 13 residues. CDR1 and CDR2 from the germline V gene are SGHDN and FVKESK. CDR3 protein: CASSRQGGQPQHF. CDR3 in DNA: TGTGCCAGCAGCCGACAGGGCGGACAGCCCCAGCATTTT.

This clone was detected once. This chain links TRBV30 with TRBJ1-5; the D gene is possibly TRBD1 (6 bases). The CDR3 has 15 residues. The germline CDR1 and CDR2 sequences are GTSNPN and SVGIG (reference sequence). With 4 bases removed from V and 4 bases from J, the gap between germline ends came to 17 bases. This CDR3 is CAWKSPGTINQPQHF. The DNA of the CDR3 is TGTGCCTGGAAGAGCCCCGGGACAATAAATCAGCCCCAGCATTTT.

This chain joins TRBV14 and TRBJ2-7; 12 nucleotides align to TRBD2. This CDR3 spans 15 amino acids. V gave up 1 base and J gave up 3 bases; unmatched junction bases: 1. Germline lookup yields CDR1 SGHDN and CDR2 FVKESK. The CDR3 DNA sequence: TGTGCCAGCAGCCAAGGGACTAGCGGGATCTACGAGCAGTACTTC. Its protein product is CASSQGTSGIYEQYF.

V usage is TRBV18 and J usage is TRBJ1-5; D perhaps matches TRBD1 (6 bases). From germline, CDR1 is KGHSH and CDR2 LQKENI. This CDR3 spans 15 amino acids. V gave up 3 bases and J gave up 1 base, with 10 bases separating them. In DNA form, the CDR3 reads TGTGCCAGCTCACCTAACGGACAGAGCAATCAGCCCCAGCATTTT. As protein: CASSPNGQSNQPQHF. The full variable domain, completed using reference TRBV18 and TRBJ1-5, is NAGVMQNPRHLVRRRGQEARLRCSPMKGHSHVYWYRQLPEEGLKFMVYLQKENIIDESGMPKERFSAEFPKEGPSILRIQQVVRGDSAAYFCASSPNGQSNQPQHFGDGTRLSIL.

The J gene is TRBJ1-2, the V gene TRBV5-1; maybe TRBD1 (6 bases). Germline V gene data show CDR1 as SGHRS and CDR2 as YFSETQ. The CDR3 is 15 residues long. Trimming pared 0 bases from V and 0 bases from J, leaving 9 bases between. The CDR3 loop reads CASSLGQATNYGYTF. The CDR3 nucleotides are TGCGCCAGCAGCTTGGGACAGGCAACTAACTATGGCTACACCTTC.

The chain employs TRBV30 and TRBJ1-3, with 8 bases matching TRBD1. The trim removed 8 bases at V and 2 bases at J, leaving 5 bases unmatched. Germline CDR1 is GTSNPN and CDR2 is SVGIG (reference sequence). CDR3 length equals 13 residues. CDR3 sequence (DNA): TGTGCCGGACCGACAGGGGCTGGAAACACCATATATTTT. It yields the protein CAGPTGAGNTIYF.

The chain carries TRBV25-1 and TRBJ1-6, with D tentatively TRBD1 (6 bases). Trimming cost V 4 bases and J 0 bases, with 13 bases left between them. The CDR3 sequence is 17 residues long. CDR1 is MGHDK and CDR2 is SYGVNS in the germline V gene. For the CDR3, the DNA is TGTGCCAGCAGTGGGGATCCAGGGGACTCCTATAATTCACCCCTCCACTTT. Encoded protein: CASSGDPGDSYNSPLHF. Full variable domain (rest looked up from reference TRBV25-1 and TRBJ1-6): EADIYQTPRYLVIGTGKKITLECSQTMGHDKMYWYQQDPGMELHLIHYSYGVNSTEKGDLSSESTVSRIRTEHFPLTLESARPSHTSQYLCASSGDPGDSYNSPLHFGNGTRLTVT.

The chain combines TRBV7-6 with TRBJ2-2; 11 bases align to TRBD2. Trimming removed 4 bases from V and 6 bases from J; junction bases left unmatched: 4. The CDR3 spans 15 residues. Germline V lookup: CDR1 SGHVS, CDR2 FNYEAQ. CDR3 region: CASSSTSGGSGELFF. CDR3 nucleotide sequence: TGTGCCAGCAGCTCTACTAGCGGGGGCTCCGGGGAGCTGTTTTTT.